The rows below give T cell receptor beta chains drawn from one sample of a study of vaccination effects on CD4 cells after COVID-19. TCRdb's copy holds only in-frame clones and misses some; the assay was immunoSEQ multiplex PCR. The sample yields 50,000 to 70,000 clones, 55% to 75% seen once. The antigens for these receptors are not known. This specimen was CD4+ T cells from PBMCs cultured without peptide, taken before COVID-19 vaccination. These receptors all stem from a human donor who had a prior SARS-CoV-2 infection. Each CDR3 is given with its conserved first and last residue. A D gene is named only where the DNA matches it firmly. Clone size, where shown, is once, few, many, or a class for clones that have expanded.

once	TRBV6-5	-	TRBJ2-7	CASSYSPVPSYEQYF	TGTGCCAGCAGTTACTCTCCGGTTCCCTCCTACGAGCAGTACTTC
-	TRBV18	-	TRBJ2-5	CASSVNFQETQYF	TGTGCCAGCTCGGTCAACTTCCAAGAGACCCAGTACTTC
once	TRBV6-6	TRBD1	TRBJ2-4	CASSRAGGNSKNIQYF	TGTGCCAGCAGTCGGGCAGGGGGTAATTCCAAAAACATTCAGTACTTC
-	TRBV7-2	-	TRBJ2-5	CASSGRGRETQYF	TGTGCCAGCAGCGGCAGGGGTCGTGAGACCCAGTACTTC
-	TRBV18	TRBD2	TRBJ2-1	CASSPQMTSIHEQFF	TGTGCCAGCTCTCCCCAAATGACTAGCATCCATGAGCAGTTCTTC
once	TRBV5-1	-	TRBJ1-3	CASSDAGPASGNTIYF	TGCGCCAGCAGCGACGCCGGGCCCGCCTCTGGAAACACCATATATTTT
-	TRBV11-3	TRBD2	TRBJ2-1	CASSRLAGGPFEQFF	TGTGCCAGCAGCCGTCTAGCGGGAGGGCCTTTTGAGCAGTTCTTC
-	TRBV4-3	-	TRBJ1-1	CASSPGRTLANTEAFF	TGCGCCAGCAGTCCAGGTAGAACCTTGGCGAACACTGAAGCTTTCTTT
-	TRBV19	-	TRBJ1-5	CASSIVTGDQPQHF	TGTGCCAGTAGTATCGTTACAGGCGATCAGCCCCAGCATTTT
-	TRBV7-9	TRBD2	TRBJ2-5	CASSPLLGGRVEETQYF	TGTGCCAGCAGCCCCTTACTAGGCGGGAGAGTGGAAGAGACCCAGTACTTC
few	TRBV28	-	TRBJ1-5	CASVLGRNSNQPQHF	TGTGCCAGCGTCCTCGGACGGAATAGCAATCAGCCCCAGCATTTT
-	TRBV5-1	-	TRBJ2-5	CASSFQLAVQETQYF	TGCGCCAGCAGCTTTCAACTAGCTGTTCAAGAGACCCAGTACTTC
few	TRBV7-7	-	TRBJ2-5	CASSLATRGLDLGETQYF	TGTGCTAGCAGCTTAGCCACCCGGGGACTCGATCTGGGAGAGACCCAGTACTTC
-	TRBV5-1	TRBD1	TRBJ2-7	CASSRTGPEQYF	TGCGCCAGCAGCCGGACAGGGCCCGAGCAGTACTTC
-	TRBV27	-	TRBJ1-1	CASRQGYTEAFF	TGTGCCAGCAGGCAGGGTTACACTGAAGCTTTCTTT
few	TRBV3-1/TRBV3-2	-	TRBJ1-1	CASSPSYRVAAFF	TGTGCCAGCAGCCCGAGCTACAGGGTTGCAGCTTTCTTT
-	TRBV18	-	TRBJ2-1	CASSPTSGDEQFF	TGTGCCAGCTCACCCACATCGGGGGACGAGCAGTTCTTC
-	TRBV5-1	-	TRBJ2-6	CASSLRDLGANVLTF	TGCGCCAGCAGTTTACGGGATTTAGGGGCCAACGTCCTGACTTTC
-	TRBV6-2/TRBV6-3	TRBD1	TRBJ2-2	CASSRTGRHGELFF	TGTGCCAGCAGTCGGACAGGGAGGCACGGGGAGCTGTTTTTT
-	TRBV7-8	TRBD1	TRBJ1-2	CASSLGGQGVLYGYTF	TGTGCCAGCAGCTTAGGTGGACAGGGGGTTCTCTATGGCTACACCTTC
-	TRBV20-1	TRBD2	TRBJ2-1	CSASNRREGVNEQFF	TGCAGTGCTAGTAATCGGCGGGAGGGGGTCAATGAGCAGTTCTTC
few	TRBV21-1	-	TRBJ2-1	CASSFSTSGGLHEQFF	TGTGCCAGCAGCTTCTCCACTAGCGGGGGGCTACATGAGCAGTTCTTC
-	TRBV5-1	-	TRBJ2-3	CASSLGRFVTQYF	TGCGCCAGCAGCTTGGGACGGTTCGTTACGCAGTATTTT
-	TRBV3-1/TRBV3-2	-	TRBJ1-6	CASSPGGGSNSPLHF	TGTGCCAGCAGCCCGGGTGGGGGTTCAAATTCACCCCTCCACTTT
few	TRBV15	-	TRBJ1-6	CATSRGQGQSPLHF	TGTGCCACCTCCCGGGGGCAGGGCCAATCACCCCTCCACTTT
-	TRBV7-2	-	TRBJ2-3	CASTLAGRSSTDTQYF	TGTGCCAGCACCCTTGCGGGGCGCTCCAGCACAGATACGCAGTATTTT
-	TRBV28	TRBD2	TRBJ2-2	CASSRPTSSGELFF	TGTGCCAGCAGTCGCCCGACTAGCTCCGGGGAGCTGTTTTTT
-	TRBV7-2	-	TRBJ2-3	CASSLRQRNTDTQYF	TGTGCCAGCAGCTTACGGCAGAGAAACACAGATACGCAGTATTTT
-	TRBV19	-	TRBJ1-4	CASLMRGVEEKLFF	TGTGCCAGCCTCATGAGGGGAGTTGAGGAAAAACTGTTTTTT
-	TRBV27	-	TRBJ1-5	CASSLSLRVQQPQHF	TGTGCCAGCAGTTTATCGCTGAGGGTTCAGCAGCCCCAGCATTTT
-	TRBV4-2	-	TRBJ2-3	CASSQQATGTDTQYF	TGTGCCAGCAGCCAGCAGGCAACAGGGACAGATACGCAGTATTTT
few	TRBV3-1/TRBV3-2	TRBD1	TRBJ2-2	CASSRGTAGELFF	TGTGCCAGCAGCCGTGGGACAGCCGGGGAGCTGTTTTTT
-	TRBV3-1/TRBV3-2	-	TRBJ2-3	CASSTYILDTQYF	TGTGCCAGCAGCACGTATATCCTCGATACGCAGTATTTT
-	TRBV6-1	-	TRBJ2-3	CASSDIIPTDTQYF	TGTGCCAGCAGTGATATAATCCCCACAGATACGCAGTATTTT
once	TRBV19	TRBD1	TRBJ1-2	CASRDRGWGYTF	TGTGCCAGTCGAGACAGGGGCTGGGGCTACACCTTC
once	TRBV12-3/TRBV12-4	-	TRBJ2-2	CASSAQSAGELFF	TGTGCCAGCTCTGCCCAGTCGGCCGGGGAGCTGTTTTTT
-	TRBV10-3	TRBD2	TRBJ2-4	CAITPGGDKNIQYF	TGTGCCATCACCCCGGGGGGAGACAAAAACATTCAGTACTTC
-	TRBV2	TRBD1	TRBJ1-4	CASSEARDRGNRKLFF	TGTGCCAGCAGTGAAGCGAGGGACAGGGGTAACCGAAAACTGTTTTTT
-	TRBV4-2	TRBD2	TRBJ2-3	CASSPQIPGLAGGQDTDTQYF	TGTGCCAGCAGCCCACAAATCCCGGGACTAGCGGGGGGCCAGGACACAGATACGCAGTATTTT
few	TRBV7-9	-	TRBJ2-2	CASSFSTGGPEELFF	TGTGCCAGCAGCTTTTCCACGGGGGGCCCCGAGGAGCTGTTTTTT
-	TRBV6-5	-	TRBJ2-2	CASSYGRTGELFF	TGTGCCAGCAGTTACGGGCGAACCGGGGAGCTGTTTTTT